This T cell receptor beta chain came from a study of response to subunit inactivated influenza vaccine (dated by TCRdb to the late 2010s). About the study as a whole: The study used deep quantitative T cell receptor repertoire profiling to track responses to a trivalent subunit inactivated influenza vaccine.

Only a few counts were recorded for this clonotype. Its recognized antigen is unknown. Base qualities are missing; no much larger clone stands one base away. Overall study outcomes, separate from this receptor: According to the authors, only a limited number of new T cells may be recruited by each seasonal influenza vaccination.

Inclusive of the bounding cysteine and phenylalanine, the CDR3 is 12 residues long. CDR3 DNA is the only sequence kept; it has 36 bases, read in frame from the first base. CDR1 is given as DFQATT and CDR2 as SNEGSKA, both from the germline V gene (reference sequence). The V end loses 8 bases and the J end loses 6 bases, and a stretch of 15 bases separates them. The library was made by RT-PCR. For sequencing, an Illumina HiSeq 2500 was employed. TCRdb took the public reads, trimmed them with fastp at Q25, ran MiXCR for clone calling and kept in-frame beta chains. Each entry merges the rows of one CDR3 protein and shows their most common DNA and genes. Recorded for this sample are almost 600,000 distinct CDR3 sequences; roughly 15% of them occurred a single time. Roughly 11% of the sample lies in the top ten.

The TCR comes from a man aged 50 to 59 who received an inactivated influenza vaccine. Donor details come from another sample of the same person, matched by shared clones. The chain is assembled from TRBV20-1 and TRBJ2-3; the D element might be TRBD1 or TRBD2, as each aligns at 6 bases. The sequences come from PBMCs from blood, collected approximately 13 days after vaccination. The CDR3 in this case is CSRGVVLDTQYF. The bases read TGCAGTAGGGGGGTAGTGTTGGATACGCAGTATTTT.